The clone carrying this T cell receptor (beta chain) has a count of ten or more. Its antigen is unknown. In the library, individual cDNA molecules carried attached unique molecular identifiers. TCRdb called the 5' RACE reads again in MiXCR, with one record for every CDR3 protein. This sample yields tens of thousands of distinct CDR3 sequences, of which about 12% are seen a single time; about 3.9% belongs to the top ten. This record belongs to a study of early T cells in non-severe SARS-CoV-2 infection. The overall study: Sequencing of unsorted whole blood was done on bulk RNA, leaving chains unpaired. Points from the study as a whole: Matches to VDJdb favored anti-spike CD8 responses and missed private and CD4 specificities.

Sequences were obtained from whole blood. The receptor's source is an adult who was a healthcare worker with PCR-confirmed SARS-CoV-2 infection or an uninfected control (not recorded which).

The CDR3: CASSSDRGVEKLFF. Written as DNA, the CDR3 is TGTGCCAGCAGTTCCGACAGGGGTGTCGAAAAACTGTTTTTT. V is TRBV12-3 or TRBV12-4 and J is TRBJ1-4, with 8 bases identical to TRBD1. The CDR3 contains 14 residues. Germline trimming cut 4 bases from V and 8 bases from J; bases unmatched to any gene: 6.